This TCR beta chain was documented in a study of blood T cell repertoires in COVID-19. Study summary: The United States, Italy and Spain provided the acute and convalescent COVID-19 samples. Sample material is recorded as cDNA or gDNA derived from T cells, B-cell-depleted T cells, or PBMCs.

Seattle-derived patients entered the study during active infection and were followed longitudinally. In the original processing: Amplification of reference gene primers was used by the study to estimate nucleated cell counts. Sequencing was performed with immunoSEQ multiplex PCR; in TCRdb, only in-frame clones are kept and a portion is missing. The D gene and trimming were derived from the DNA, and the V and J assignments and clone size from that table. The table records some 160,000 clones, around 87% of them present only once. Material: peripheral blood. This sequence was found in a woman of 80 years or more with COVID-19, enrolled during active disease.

CDR3 protein: CATAARGDEQFF. CDR3 sequence (DNA): TGTGCCACCGCCGCTAGGGGCGATGAGCAGTTCTTC. The chain recombines TRBV10-3 with TRBJ2-1; D might be TRBD1 (5 bases). Trimming stripped 10 bases from V and 8 bases from J, with 15 bases between. The CDR3 runs to 12 residues. CDR1 is ENHRY, CDR2 SYGVKD, per germline.